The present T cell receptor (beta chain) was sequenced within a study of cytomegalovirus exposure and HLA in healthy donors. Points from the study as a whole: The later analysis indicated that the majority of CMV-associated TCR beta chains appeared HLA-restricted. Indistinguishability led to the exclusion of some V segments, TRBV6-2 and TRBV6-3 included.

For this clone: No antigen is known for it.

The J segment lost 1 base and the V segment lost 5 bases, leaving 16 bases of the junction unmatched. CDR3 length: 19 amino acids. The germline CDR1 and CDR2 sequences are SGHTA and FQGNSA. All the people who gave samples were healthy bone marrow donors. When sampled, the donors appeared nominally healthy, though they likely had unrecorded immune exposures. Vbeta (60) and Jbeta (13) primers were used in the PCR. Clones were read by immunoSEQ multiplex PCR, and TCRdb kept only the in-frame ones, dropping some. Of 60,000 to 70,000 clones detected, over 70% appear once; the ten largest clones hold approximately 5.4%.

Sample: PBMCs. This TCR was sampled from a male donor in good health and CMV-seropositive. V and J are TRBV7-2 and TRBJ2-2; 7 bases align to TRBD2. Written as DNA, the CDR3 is TGTGCCAGCAGCCCGCCCTCGGGCCGGTTAGCGGGGAACACCGGGGAGCTGTTTTTT. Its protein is CASSPPSGRLAGNTGELFF.